What follows is one T cell receptor beta chain and its context. This clonotype has only a few counts. The target of this receptor is not known. Base qualities were left out, and no much larger clone turns up one base away. From cysteine to phenylalanine, the CDR3 is 14 amino acids long. Kept here is only the CDR3 DNA, which spans 42 bases and is read in frame from base 1. The V and J ends are trimmed by 0 bases and 3 bases, leaving 7 bases between them. The germline V gene provides CDR1 SGHRS and CDR2 YFSETQ. The library was prepared using PCR. Sequencing used an Illumina HiSeq 2500. Molecular barcoding was employed in the preparation of TCR libraries, with unique molecular identifiers being used to normalize TCRbeta repertoire quantification. The public reads were reanalyzed by TCRdb: fastp trimming at Q25, MiXCR alignment, in-frame beta chains only. Each CDR3 protein appears once, grouped with its most common genes and DNA. In this sample the table shows 200,000 to 250,000 distinct CDR3 sequences, approximately 10% of which occur a single time. The top ten clones comprise 5.5% to 8% of the sample.

These data belong to a study of T-cell reconstitution after alpha-beta-depleted transplantation in children (dated by TCRdb to 2016 to 2017). Background on the whole study: The study quantitatively tracked T-cell immune reconstitution after TCRalphabeta/CD19-depleted allogeneic hematopoietic cell transplantation in children using TCR repertoire profiling.

The sequence links TRBV5-1 to TRBJ1-5; the D region possibly corresponds to TRBD1 (5 bases align). This TCR was recovered from a human donor who donated a stem cell graft to a child with acute lymphoblastic leukemia. The specimen was PBMCs from the stem cell graft donor, collected from the stem cell graft. Here the CDR3 is given as CASSLDGTNQPQHF. The base sequence is TGCGCCAGCAGCTTGGACGGGACCAATCAGCCCCAGCATTTT. The full variable domain, completed from the reference TRBV5-1 and TRBJ1-5 proteins outside the CDR3, reads KAGVTQTPRYLIKTRGQQVTLSCSPISGHRSVSWYQQTPGQGLQFLFEYFSETQRNKGNFPGRFSGRQFSNSRSEMNVSTLELGDSALYLCASSLDGTNQPQHFGDGTRLSIL.